This passage covers 26 T cell receptor beta chains from one sample sequenced in a study of T cells in Graves' hyperthyroidism and ophthalmopathy. RNA transcripts served as the template for amplifying TCR beta CDR3 regions. An initial round of RT-PCR targeting the TCR CDR3 relied on the HTBI primer set. TCRdb called the multiplex PCR reads again in MiXCR, with one record for every CDR3 protein. This repertoire shows a few hundred thousand distinct CDR3 sequences, roughly 15% found once; its top ten account for about an eighth. The sample consisted of blood. These receptors were obtained from a middle-aged woman with Graves' hyperthyroidism that later progressed to Graves' ophthalmopathy.

This clonotype came up many times. The chain joins TRBV11-2 to TRBJ2-1; possible D gene TRBD2, 6 bases. From germline, CDR1 is SGHAT and CDR2 FQNNGV. The CDR3 runs to 11 residues. V was pared by 2 bases and J by 14 bases, with 10 bases between. This CDR3 is CASSLPPGEFF. Here the CDR3 DNA reads TGTGCCAGCAGCTTACCGCCGGGGGAGTTCTTC.

The table lists this clonotype with many counts. For the CDR3, the DNA is TGTGCCAGTAGTCCAACCGGGACTTACCTGCACGAGCAGTACTTC. This translates into CASSPTGTYLHEQYF. This chain connects TRBV19 to TRBJ2-7; possibly TRBD2 for D (6 bases). Germline V CDR1 and CDR2: LNHDA, SQIVND (reference sequence). Trimming took off 5 bases at V and 5 bases at J, with 19 bases between the two ends. This CDR3 has 15 residues.

This clonotype has a count of ten or more. This sequence joins TRBV19 and TRBJ2-7; either TRBD1 or TRBD2 may fit D (5 bases each). With 5 bases removed from V and 3 bases from J, the gap between germline ends came to 17 bases. The length of the CDR3 is 15 residues. CDR1 is LNHDA, CDR2 SQIVND, per germline (reference sequence). Here the CDR3 DNA reads TGTGCCAGTAGTTATGAGACGGGACCGAGCTACGAGCAGTACTTC. Translation: CASSYETGPSYEQYF.

This clonotype was counted many times. The chain joins TRBV18 to TRBJ2-7; D is unresolved. CDR3 length: 14 amino acids. The V gene lost 2 bases and the J gene lost 0 bases, with 8 bases spanning the gap. Germline CDR1 KGHSH, CDR2 LQKENI. This CDR3 is CASSPSTNSYEQYF. CDR3 DNA sequence: TGTGCCAGCTCACCATCCACTAACTCCTACGAGCAGTACTTC.

This chain joins TRBV28 and TRBJ1-1; D not certain. Germline V CDR1 and CDR2: MDHEN, SYDVKM. The CDR3 covers 12 residues. V was shortened by 6 bases and J by 8 bases, with 13 bases between the two germline ends. CDR3 region: CASSRTPGEAFF. In nucleotides, the CDR3 is TGTGCCAGCAGCCGAACTCCTGGGGAAGCTTTCTTT. The entire variable domain, with the rest obtained from reference TRBV28 and TRBJ1-1, is as follows: DVKVTQSSRYLVKRTGEKVFLECVQDMDHENMFWYRQDPGLGLRLIYFSYDVKMKEKGDIPEGYSVSREKKERFSLILESASTNQTSMYLCASSRTPGEAFFGQGTRLTVV.

This clonotype was observed once. The chain links TRBV12-3 or TRBV12-4 to TRBJ1-4; 8 bases are shared with TRBD1. CDR3 size: 12 residues. The junction had 6 bases not matched to a gene; V was cut back by 4 bases and J by 14 bases. This CDR3 reads CASSSRDRRLFF. CDR3 bases: TGTGCCAGCAGTTCGCGGGACAGGCGTCTGTTTTTT.

This clonotype was seen at least ten times. The genes are TRBV30 and TRBJ1-4; possible D gene TRBD1, 5 bases. The CDR3 contains 11 residues. Germline V CDR1 and CDR2: GTSNPN, SVGIG (reference sequence). In DNA, the CDR3 is TGTGCGGGGGAGCTCAATGAAAAACTGTTTTTT. It specifies CAGELNEKLFF.

This clonotype appeared many times. J is TRBJ1-1 and V is TRBV7-9; 7 bases are shared with TRBD1. CDR3 length: 15 amino acids. Trimming took 1 base from V and 1 from J; bases not matched to a gene: 3. Germline assignment: CDR1 SEHNR and CDR2 FQNEAQ (reference sequence). In nucleotides, the CDR3 is TGTGCCAGCAGCTTAGTCAAGGGGGCGAACACTGAAGCTTTCTTT. This codes for CASSLVKGANTEAFF.

Many counts were recorded for this clonotype. CDR3 region: CASSPPPGFDEQYF. Written as DNA, the CDR3 is TGTGCCAGCAGTCCCCCCCCAGGGTTCGACGAGCAGTACTTC. V gene TRBV28 combines with J gene TRBJ2-7; D may be TRBD1 (5 bases). The germline V gene has CDR1 MDHEN and CDR2 SYDVKM. CDR3 length equals 14 residues. With 5 bases removed from V and 5 bases from J, the gap between germline ends came to 16 bases.

This clonotype has ten or more counts. The chain recombines TRBV10-3 with TRBJ2-1; TRBD2 matches at 9 bases. V was clipped by 3 bases and J by 10 bases; unmatched bases: 10. The CDR3 consists of 15 residues. Germline CDR1 and CDR2: ENHRY and SYGVKD. The CDR3 nucleotides read TGTGCCATCAGTGATGGAGGCGGGAGGGCTGGGGAGCAGTTCTTC. This encodes CAISDGGGRAGEQFF.

Turning to this clonotype: A much larger clone lies a single base off, so this may be a read error. V gene TRBV6-1 combines with J gene TRBJ2-3; a weak D match, TRBD2 (6 bases). The CDR3 runs to 17 residues. The ends were cut back, 1 base at V and 8 bases at J, with 22 bases in the middle. The germline V gene encodes CDR1 MNHNS and CDR2 SASEGT. The CDR3 DNA follows: TGTGCCAGCAGTGAAGAGTTGATCGGCGGGATCGCAGGTACGCAGTATTTT. Translating it yields CASSEELIGGIAGTQYF.

As for this clonotype: A read error may explain this, as a much larger clone is one base away. V and J are TRBV20-1 and TRBJ2-5; either TRBD1 or TRBD2 may supply D (6 bases each). Germline CDR1 and CDR2: DFQATT and SNEGSKA (reference sequence). This CDR3 spans 15 amino acids. The chain's CDR3 is CSPGGLRDNQETQCF. CDR3 DNA: TGCAGCCCCGGTGGCCTGCGGGACAACCAAGAGACCCAGTGCTTC.

This clonotype was counted at least ten times. The CDR3 here is CASTRGGRSEKLFF. The CDR3, as DNA: TGTGCCAGCACCCGAGGGGGGAGGAGTGAAAAACTGTTTTTT. J is TRBJ1-4 and V is TRBV18; weak D call: TRBD1 (6 bases). The V end lost 8 bases, the J end lost 7 bases, and 17 bases lay between the germline ends. The germline V gene has CDR1 KGHSH and CDR2 LQKENI. This CDR3 comprises 14 residues.

Ten or more counts support this clonotype. This rearrangement joins TRBV7-6 to TRBJ2-7; 7 positions match TRBD1. Trimming took 3 bases from V and 3 from J; bases not matched to a gene: 11. CDR3 length: 16 amino acids. In germline, CDR1 is SGHVS, CDR2 FNYEAQ. The CDR3 bases are TGTGCCAGCAGCTTGGGGATAGGGGGCACAAACTACGAGCAGTACTTC. Its translation is CASSLGIGGTNYEQYF.

The chain uses TRBV6-2 or TRBV6-3 and TRBJ2-7, with D maybe TRBD2 (6 bases). Germline V gene sequence: CDR1 MNHEY, CDR2 SVGEGT. Trimming took 2 bases from V and 1 from J, leaving 9 bases between them. The CDR3 length is 14 residues. The CDR3 DNA reads TGTGCCAGCAGTTACGGAGGGACTTCCTACGAGCAGTACTTC. Its protein is CASSYGGTSYEQYF.

This clonotype was seen ten or more times. The rearrangement joins TRBV4-1 to TRBJ2-4; TRBD2 is a possible D gene (6 bases). Germline CDR1 is MGHRA and CDR2 is YSYEKL. This CDR3 has 18 residues. The V end was cut by 3 bases, the J end by 0 bases, with 18 bases between. CDR3 nucleotide sequence: TGCGCCAGCAGCCAGGGGTTCGTGGCGGGATTAGCCAAAAACATTCAGTACTTC. As protein: CASSQGFVAGLAKNIQYF.

In this sample, this clonotype turned up many times. The chain uses TRBV11-2 and TRBJ2-7; D is unresolved. V gave up 0 bases and J gave up 3 bases, with 12 bases separating them. The CDR3 runs 15 residues. Germline V CDR1 and CDR2: SGHAT, FQNNGV. This CDR3 reads CASSLDASGFYEQYF. The CDR3 DNA is TGTGCCAGCAGCTTAGATGCGTCAGGTTTCTACGAGCAGTACTTC.

This clonotype appeared many times. The V call is TRBV5-1, the J call TRBJ2-3, with 7 nucleotides matching TRBD1. The V gene's germline CDR1 is SGHRS and CDR2 YFSETQ. This CDR3 region has 16 residues. V was clipped by 7 bases and J by 4 bases; unmatched bases: 15. CDR3 protein: CASSLGPTGISDTQYF. In DNA, the CDR3 is TGCGCCAGCTCTTTGGGCCCGACAGGGATATCAGATACGCAGTATTTT. The whole variable domain, remainder taken from reference TRBV5-1 and TRBJ2-3, is KAGVTQTPRYLIKTRGQQVTLSCSPISGHRSVSWYQQTPGQGLQFLFEYFSETQRNKGNFPGRFSGRQFSNSRSEMNVSTLELGDSALYLCASSLGPTGISDTQYFGPGTRLTVL.

The V call is TRBV28, the J call TRBJ2-3, with unresolved D. V shed 7 bases and J shed 2 bases, with 13 bases lying between them. The germline V gene encodes CDR1 MDHEN and CDR2 SYDVKM. The CDR3 contains 14 residues. This CDR3 reads CASISGHLTDTQYF. The CDR3 DNA reads TGTGCCAGCATCTCGGGCCACCTCACAGATACGCAGTATTTT.

This clonotype was picked up many times. The chain carries TRBV7-2 and TRBJ2-2, with D possibly being TRBD1 (5 bases). CDR3 size: 13 residues. In germline, CDR1 is SGHTA, CDR2 FQGNSA. V was trimmed by 4 bases and J by 8 bases, leaving 11 bases between them. The CDR3 coding sequence is TGTGCCAGCAGCTCTGGACAATCTGGGGAGCTGTTTTTT. Translated: CASSSGQSGELFF.

There are many counts of this clonotype. This chain joins TRBV6-1 and TRBJ1-5; D unresolved. The V end was cut by 10 bases, the J end by 2 bases, with 9 bases between. Germline V CDR1 and CDR2: MNHNS, SASEGT. The CDR3 spans 12 residues. CDR3 nucleotide sequence: TGTGCCACAGATCCGGGCAATCAGCCCCAGCATTTT. It codes for CATDPGNQPQHF.

This clonotype was seen many times. V is TRBV11-2 and J is TRBJ2-7, with D perhaps matching TRBD1 (5 bases). This CDR3 is 14 amino acids long. Germline V gene lookup returns CDR1 SGHAT and CDR2 FQNNGV. V lost 5 bases to trimming and J lost 2 bases, with 13 bases between them. CDR3 bases: TGTGCCAGCAGCCCCCTTGACAGCACCTACGAGCAGTACTTC. Its translation: CASSPLDSTYEQYF.

This clonotype was counted many times. CDR3 DNA sequence: TGTGCCAGTCATAATCGGGGGGAAGAGACCCAGTACTTC. Residues: CASHNRGEETQYF. The V gene is TRBV6-1, the J gene TRBJ2-5; 7 bases fit TRBD2. With V trimmed by 9 bases and J by 3 bases, 7 bases remained unmatched. CDR1 MNHNS and CDR2 SASEGT come from the germline V gene. The CDR3 covers 13 residues.

This clonotype was counted at least ten times. The gene calls are TRBV6-1 and TRBJ2-1; 10 positions agree with TRBD2. The J segment lost 4 bases and the V segment lost 8 bases, leaving 5 bases of the junction unmatched. Germline-derived CDR1 and CDR2 are MNHNS and SASEGT. The CDR3 runs 14 residues. The CDR3 nucleotides read TGTGCCAGCGAGCGGGGGGGGTTTTACAATGAGCAGTTCTTC. This translates into CASERGGFYNEQFF.

The gene calls are TRBV5-1 and TRBJ2-3; a possible D gene is TRBD2 (5 bases). The germline CDR1 and CDR2 sequences are SGHRS and YFSETQ. The CDR3 totals 14 residues. V lost 3 bases and J 2 bases, leaving 10 bases between the germline ends. The CDR3 nucleotides read TGCGCCAGCAGCTCAGGACTTTTCACAGATACGCAGTATTTT. Its translation: CASSSGLFTDTQYF.

In this sample, this clonotype turned up many times. The V call is TRBV7-9, the J call TRBJ1-1, with D unresolved. This CDR3 contains 16 residues. Germline V gene lookup returns CDR1 SEHNR and CDR2 FQNEAQ (reference sequence). V was trimmed by 5 bases and J by 4 bases, leaving 20 bases between them. CDR3 sequence: CASSQTLSRSSTEAFF. The CDR3 region has the DNA TGTGCCAGCAGCCAAACCCTGTCCCGGTCGTCCACTGAAGCTTTCTTT.